A selection of T cell receptor beta chains follows, all from one sample in a study of CD8 T cells in ankylosing spondylitis. TCRdb passed the 5' RACE reads through MiXCR, listing each CDR3 protein once. The profile shows roughly 250,000 distinct CDR3 sequences, around 7.8% of them singletons. Sequencing was performed on blood, either unsorted or a sorted T cell fraction (not recorded which). The receptor set was obtained from a male donor with ankylosing spondylitis or in good health (not recorded which). Both conserved end residues are part of each CDR3. Each record gives: V gene, D gene, J gene, clone size, CDR3 DNA, CDR3 protein. A D gene is named only where the DNA matches it firmly. Clone sizes are given selectively: once, few, many, or a class where the clone is expanded.

>TRBV9|TRBD1|TRBJ2-5|many
TGTGCCAGCAGCGTAGGGGACAGCACCGAGACCCAGTACTTC
CASSVGDSTETQYF
>TRBV6-2/TRBV6-3|TRBD2|TRBJ2-2|many
TGTGCCAGCAGAACACTAGCGGGAGCCGGGGAGCTGTTTTTT
CASRTLAGAGELFF
>TRBV20-1|NA|TRBJ2-5|once
TGCAGTGCTAGAGCAACCAAAGGGGGGGAAGAGACCCAGTACTTC
CSARATKGGEETQYF
>TRBV20-1|TRBD2|TRBJ2-1|many
TGCAGTGCTAGAAAACTAGCGGGGGCCTACAATGAGCAGTTCTTC
CSARKLAGAYNEQFF
>TRBV29-1|NA|TRBJ2-4|NA
TGCAGCGTTTACGGCCTCTCGAGCGGTGACTTAGCCAAAAACATTCAGTACTTC
CSVYGLSSGDLAKNIQYF
>TRBV14|TRBD1|TRBJ2-1|NA
TGTGCCAGCAGCCCTAGGGACAGCTACAATGAGCAGTTCTTC
CASSPRDSYNEQFF
>TRBV7-2|TRBD1|TRBJ2-2|many
TGTGCCAGCAGCGTTGGACAGGCCTCGAACACCGGGGAGCTGTTTTTT
CASSVGQASNTGELFF
>TRBV6-1|NA|TRBJ2-3|many
TGTGCCAGTAAAAGGGATCGGGGCACAGATACGCAGTATTTT
CASKRDRGTDTQYF
>TRBV21-1|NA|TRBJ2-7|many
TGTGCCAGCAGCAGAGTCCCCTACGAGCAGTACTTC
CASSRVPYEQYF
>TRBV6-2/TRBV6-3|NA|TRBJ1-6|many
TGTGCCAGCAGTGGTTCGTTGAGAAGGAATTCACCCCTCCACTTT
CASSGSLRRNSPLHF
>TRBV29-1|NA|TRBJ2-7|many
TGCAGCGCCATCGACTACGAGCAGTACTTC
CSAIDYEQYF
>TRBV20-1|NA|TRBJ1-1|many
TGCAGTGCTCTGAGGACGATCGAAGCTTTCTTT
CSALRTIEAFF
>TRBV5-1|NA|TRBJ2-7|few
TGCGCCAGCAGCTCCGGGGACGTCTCCTACGAGCAGTACTTC
CASSSGDVSYEQYF
>TRBV5-1|TRBD1|TRBJ1-1|many
TGCGCCAGCAGCACGGGACAGGGGAACACTGAAGCTTTCTTT
CASSTGQGNTEAFF
>TRBV6-1|TRBD1|TRBJ1-4|many
TGTGCCAGCAGCCCGGGACGGCCAGGGGGGAGACTGTTTTTT
CASSPGRPGGRLFF
>TRBV20-1|NA|TRBJ1-1|many
TGCAGTGCTAGAGACTCGGTGGTGGGCCTACGAACAATTAAAGCTGGCACTGAAGCTTTCTTT
CSARDSVVGLRTIKAGTEAFF
>TRBV11-2|TRBD1|TRBJ2-1|many
TGTGCCAGCAGTGCCCTCCGGGACAGGGGTAGGAATGAGCAGTTCTTC
CASSALRDRGRNEQFF
>TRBV12-3/TRBV12-4|TRBD1|TRBJ2-2|NA
TGTGCCAGCAGTTTGAGACAGGGGGCCGCCGGGGAGCTGTTTTTT
CASSLRQGAAGELFF
>TRBV10-3|TRBD2|TRBJ2-1|many
TGTGCCATCAGTGAGTCAATAGCGGGGTACAATGAGCAGTTCTTC
CAISESIAGYNEQFF
>TRBV12-3/TRBV12-4|NA|TRBJ1-2|many
TGTGCCAGCAGCTCCGTTGCTAACTATGGCTACACCTTC
CASSSVANYGYTF
>TRBV5-1|NA|TRBJ1-1|NA
TGCGCCAGCAGCTCAGGGGAGTGGAACACTGAAGCTTTCTTT
CASSSGEWNTEAFF
>TRBV4-3|NA|TRBJ1-6|few
TGCGCCAGCAGCCAAGTACGGGGATCACCCCTCCACTTT
CASSQVRGSPLHF
>TRBV24-1|NA|TRBJ2-2|many
TGTGCCACCAGAAGCACCGGGGAGCTGTTTTTT
CATRSTGELFF
>TRBV30|NA|TRBJ2-5|many
TGTGCCTGGAGTGCCAATCTTCGGGAGACCCAGTACTTC
CAWSANLRETQYF
>TRBV7-2|TRBD1|TRBJ2-1|few
TGTGCCAGCAGCTTAGAGGGACAGGGGGAGAATGAGCAGTTCTTC
CASSLEGQGENEQFF
>TRBV7-3|NA|TRBJ2-2|NA
TGTGCCAGCAGCTTAAATCAGGGCGGGACCGGGGAGCTGTTTTTT
CASSLNQGGTGELFF
>TRBV5-1|TRBD2|TRBJ2-7|NA
TGCGCCAGCAGCCAGCTAGCGGGAGTATCGGGCGAGCAGTACTTC
CASSQLAGVSGEQYF
>TRBV7-2|TRBD1|TRBJ2-2|many
TGTGCCAGCAGCTTAGGGACAGGAGACACCGGGGAGCTGTTTTTT
CASSLGTGDTGELFF
>TRBV19|NA|TRBJ1-1|NA
TGTGCCAGTAGCCCACTCCGGGGCACTGAAGCTTTCTTT
CASSPLRGTEAFF
>TRBV6-6|NA|TRBJ2-7|many
TGTGCCACCGGGCGATTGGACGAGCAGTACTTC
CATGRLDEQYF
>TRBV30|NA|TRBJ2-7|NA
TGTGCCGCAGGCTTCTACCAGACCGCCTACGAGCAGTACTTC
CAAGFYQTAYEQYF